This T cell receptor beta chain was profiled in a study of lymphopenia after photon versus proton radiotherapy. Germline V CDR1 and CDR2: SGHTA, FQGTGA. J lost 2 bases, V lost 5 bases, and 2 bases had no gene match. CDR3 length equals 13 residues. Study findings and constraints: Survival link was tested only in deceased patients; proton benefit remains a possibility. After the lymphocyte nadir, photon-treated repertoires showed oligoclonal expansion, especially of CD8+ Temra cells.

The method was immunoSEQ multiplex PCR; TCRdb's version includes in-frame clones alone and lacks a portion of them. The sample includes 20,000 to 30,000 clones, 70% to 85% of them seen just once. About this clone: What it recognizes is unknown.

The chain has TRBV7-3 and TRBJ2-5; TRBD1 aligns across 7 bases. The receptor comes from a woman in her 70s with pancreatic cancer. Sample: peripheral blood, taken from a patient treated with proton-based radiotherapy. CDR3 amino acids: CASSRGQQETQYF. The CDR3 DNA reads TGTGCCAGCAGCCGGGGACAGCAAGAGACCCAGTACTTC.